This note documents a single T cell receptor (beta chain) sequence. Clones were read by immunoSEQ multiplex PCR, and TCRdb kept only the in-frame ones, dropping some. The sample contains approximately 81,000 clones, roughly 96% of which appear only once. This sample is drawn from a study of technical replicates of blood from a few donors. The sequence came from a human donor in good health. Sequencing was carried out using T cells isolated from PBMCs.

CDR3: CASRLTHNEQFF. CDR3 nucleotides: TGCGCCAGCAGGCTCACTCACAATGAGCAGTTCTTC. V and J are TRBV5-1 and TRBJ2-1; D ambiguous. Germline V gene sequence: CDR1 SGHRS, CDR2 YFSETQ. The CDR3 extends over 12 amino acids. V was cut by 5 bases and J by 5 bases, with 8 bases left in between.